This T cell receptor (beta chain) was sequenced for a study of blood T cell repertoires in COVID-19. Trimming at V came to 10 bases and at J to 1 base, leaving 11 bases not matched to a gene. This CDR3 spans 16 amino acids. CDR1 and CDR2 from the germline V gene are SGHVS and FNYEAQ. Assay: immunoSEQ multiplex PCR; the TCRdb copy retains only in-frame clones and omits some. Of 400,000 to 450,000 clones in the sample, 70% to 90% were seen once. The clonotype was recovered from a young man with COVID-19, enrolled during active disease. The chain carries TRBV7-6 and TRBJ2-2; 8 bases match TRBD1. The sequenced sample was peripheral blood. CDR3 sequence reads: CATKIETGGNTGELFF. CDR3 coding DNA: TGTGCCACCAAGATCGAAACAGGGGGGAACACCGGGGAGCTGTTTTTT.